This T cell receptor beta chain was profiled in a study of T cell responses to AZD1222 COVID-19 vaccine. A remark on this clone: Its antigen remains unidentified.

CDR1 SGHRS and CDR2 YFSETQ come from the germline V gene. This CDR3 comprises 16 residues. The ends were cut back, 3 bases at V and 7 bases at J, with 17 bases in the middle. Whole-study findings and limits: Donors in the cohort were predominantly white British and more often female, and clonal diversity was possibly underestimated.

The protocol was immunoSEQ multiplex PCR, while the TCRdb copy is restricted to in-frame clones and leaves out a portion. The sample lists 180,000 or so clones, approximately 91% occurring once. The analysis combined second doses at about 4 or about 12 weeks. The sample here was peripheral blood, taken 28 days after the second AZD1222 dose. J is TRBJ1-6 and V is TRBV5-1; D is undetermined. This receptor was obtained from an adult who received the AZD1222 COVID-19 vaccine. DNA of the CDR3: TGCGCCAGCAGCTCGGGTTTAGTCGCTAGGAATTCACCCCTCCACTTT. Its translation: CASSSGLVARNSPLHF.